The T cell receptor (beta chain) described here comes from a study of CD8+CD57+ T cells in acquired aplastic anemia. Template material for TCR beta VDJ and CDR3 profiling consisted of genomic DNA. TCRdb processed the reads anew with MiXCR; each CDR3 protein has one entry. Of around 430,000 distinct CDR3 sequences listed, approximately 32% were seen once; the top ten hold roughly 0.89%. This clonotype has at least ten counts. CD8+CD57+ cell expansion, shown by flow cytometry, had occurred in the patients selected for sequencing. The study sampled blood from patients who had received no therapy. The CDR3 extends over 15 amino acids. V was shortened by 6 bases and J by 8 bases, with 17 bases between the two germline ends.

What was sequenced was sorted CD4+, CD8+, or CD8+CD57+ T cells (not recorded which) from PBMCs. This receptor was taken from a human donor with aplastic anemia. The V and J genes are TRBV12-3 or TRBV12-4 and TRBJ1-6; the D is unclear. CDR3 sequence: CASRGAVVTHSPLHF. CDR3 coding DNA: TGTGCCAGCAGAGGAGCCGTGGTGACGCATTCACCCCTCCACTTT.